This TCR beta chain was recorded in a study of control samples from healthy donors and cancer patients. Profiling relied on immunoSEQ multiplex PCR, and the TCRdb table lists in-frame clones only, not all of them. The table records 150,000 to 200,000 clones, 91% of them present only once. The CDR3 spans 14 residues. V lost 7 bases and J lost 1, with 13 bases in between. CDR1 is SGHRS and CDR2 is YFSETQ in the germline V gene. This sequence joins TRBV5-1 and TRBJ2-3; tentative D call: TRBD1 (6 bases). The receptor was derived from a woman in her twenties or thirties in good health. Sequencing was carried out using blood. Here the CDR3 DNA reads TGCGCCAGCGAGGAATCAGGGGGCACAGATACGCAGTATTTT. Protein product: CASEESGGTDTQYF.